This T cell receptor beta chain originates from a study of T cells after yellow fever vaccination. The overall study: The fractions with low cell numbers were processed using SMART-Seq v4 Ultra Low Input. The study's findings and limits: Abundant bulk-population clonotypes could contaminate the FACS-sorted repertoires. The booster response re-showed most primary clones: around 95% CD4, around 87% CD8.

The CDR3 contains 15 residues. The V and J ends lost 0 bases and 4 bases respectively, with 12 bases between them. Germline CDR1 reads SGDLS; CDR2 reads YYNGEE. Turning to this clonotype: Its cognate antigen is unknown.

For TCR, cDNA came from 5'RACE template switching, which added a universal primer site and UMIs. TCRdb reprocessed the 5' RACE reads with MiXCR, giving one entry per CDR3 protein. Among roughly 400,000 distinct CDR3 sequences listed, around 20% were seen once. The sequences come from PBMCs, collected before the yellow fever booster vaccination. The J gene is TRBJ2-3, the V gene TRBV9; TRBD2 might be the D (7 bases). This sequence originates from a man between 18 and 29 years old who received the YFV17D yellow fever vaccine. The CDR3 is CASSVERGGSDTQYF. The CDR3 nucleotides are TGTGCCAGCAGCGTAGAAAGGGGGGGCTCAGATACGCAGTATTTT.